The sequence of this T cell receptor beta chain was determined in a study of T cells in Graves' hyperthyroidism and ophthalmopathy. Study context: It was at initial diagnosis, before any treatment, that peripheral blood was collected.

The count of this clonotype is one. What it binds is not known. The TCR beta CDR3 regions underwent amplification using RNA transcripts as the source. First-round RT-PCR of the TCR CDR3 relied on the HTBI primer set. TCRdb analysed the multiplex PCR reads with MiXCR anew, one entry per CDR3 protein. Of fewer than 450,000 distinct CDR3 sequences in the sample, 11% to 15% are singletons; the top ten hold 25% to 30%. Study outcomes and limitations: Most clonotypes expanded in the thyroid (above 0.001) were also present in blood. Ophthalmopathy cases were set apart from stable hyperthyroidism by a 13 V-J model.

V lost 3 bases to trimming and J lost 6 bases, with 18 bases between them. Germline V gene sequence: CDR1 DFQATT, CDR2 SNEGSKA (reference sequence). This CDR3 has 15 residues. The PBMCs had their origin in more than 9.5 ml of fresh peripheral blood. The chain employs TRBV20-1 and TRBJ1-5; D is perhaps TRBD1 (5 bases). The receptor's source is a man aged 50-60 years with Graves' ophthalmopathy. Sequencing used blood. The CDR3 loop is CSASPWGEFGQPQHF. CDR3 nucleotides: TGCAGTGCTAGCCCCTGGGGGGAGTTTGGTCAGCCCCAGCATTTT.